This entry lists 7 T cell receptor beta chains sequenced from one sample in a study of cytomegalovirus exposure and HLA in healthy donors. The primer mix had 60 Vbeta and 13 Jbeta primers. Assay: immunoSEQ multiplex PCR; the TCRdb copy retains only in-frame clones and omits some. The repertoire holds over 150,000 clones, with approximately 80% as singletons. Material for sequencing was PBMCs. Receptors were obtained from a woman aged 40 to 49 in good health and CMV-seropositive.

This clone was observed once. The chain combines TRBV2 with TRBJ1-2; D may be TRBD1 (5 bases). V lost 9 bases and J 2 bases, leaving 13 bases between the germline ends. The length of the CDR3 is 13 residues. The V gene's germline CDR1 is SNHLY and CDR2 FYNNEI. In DNA, the CDR3 is TGTGCCAGTAACGGGGGGGAAAACTATGGCTACACCTTC. This encodes CASNGGENYGYTF.

The genes are TRBV28 and TRBJ1-5; 9 nucleotides agree with TRBD1. The CDR3 contains 14 residues. The V and J ends lost 7 bases and 3 bases, in that order; junction bases with no gene match: 4. Germline CDR1 reads MDHEN; CDR2 reads SYDVKM. The CDR3 bases are TGTGCCAGCAAAACAGGGGGCCCCAATCAGCCCCAGCATTTT. Protein: CASKTGGPNQPQHF.

The chain is built from TRBV7-9 and TRBJ2-7; tentative D call: TRBD2 (6 bases). The V gene's germline CDR1 is SEHNR and CDR2 FQNEAQ (reference sequence). V lost 5 bases and J lost 1, with 18 bases in between. The CDR3 length is 16 residues. CDR3 protein: CASSPPSGLESYEQYF. In DNA form, the CDR3 reads TGTGCCAGCAGCCCTCCCTCGGGACTGGAGTCCTACGAGCAGTACTTC. The complete variable domain, with remaining parts taken from reference TRBV7-9 and TRBJ2-7, reads DTGVSQNPRHKITKRGQNVTFRCDPISEHNRLYWYRQTLGQGPEFLTYFQNEAQLEKSRLLSDRFSAERPKGSFSTLEIQRTEQGDSAMYLCASSPPSGLESYEQYFGPGTRLTVT.

The chain joins TRBV5-1 to TRBJ1-1; tentative D call: TRBD1 (5 bases). V was shortened by 2 bases and J by 1 base, with 12 bases between the two germline ends. The CDR3 has 15 residues. CDR1 SGHRS and CDR2 YFSETQ come from the germline V gene. In DNA form, the CDR3 reads TGCGCCAGCAGCTTCGACAGTGCTTCGAACACTGAAGCTTTCTTT. This encodes CASSFDSASNTEAFF.

Written as DNA, the CDR3 is TGTGCCAGCAGCATTACCGGGACTAGCGCTGACACCGGGGAGCTGTTTTTT. Its translation: CASSITGTSADTGELFF. V gene TRBV11-2 combines with J gene TRBJ2-2; 10 nucleotides line up with TRBD2. Germline CDR1 is SGHAT and CDR2 is FQNNGV. The CDR3 totals 17 residues. Losses at the gene ends were 5 bases for V and 3 bases for J; bases not matched to a gene: 9.

This clone came up once. The chain links TRBV7-9 to TRBJ2-1; 11 bases map to TRBD2. Trimming took 2 bases from V and 6 from J; bases not matched to a gene: 3. Germline CDR1 SEHNR, CDR2 FQNEAQ (reference sequence). This CDR3 spans 15 amino acids. The CDR3 DNA is TGTGCCAGCAGCTTAATCCTAGCGGGAGGCAATGAGCAGTTCTTC. Amino acid sequence: CASSLILAGGNEQFF.

This chain connects TRBV28 to TRBJ1-1; 10 nucleotides agree with TRBD1. CDR1 is MDHEN, CDR2 SYDVKM, per germline. The trim removed 6 bases at V and 0 bases at J, leaving 4 bases unmatched. There are 15 residues in the CDR3. CDR3 DNA sequence: TGTGCCAGCAGCGACAGGGGGCTGGTGAACACTGAAGCTTTCTTT. It translates to CASSDRGLVNTEAFF.